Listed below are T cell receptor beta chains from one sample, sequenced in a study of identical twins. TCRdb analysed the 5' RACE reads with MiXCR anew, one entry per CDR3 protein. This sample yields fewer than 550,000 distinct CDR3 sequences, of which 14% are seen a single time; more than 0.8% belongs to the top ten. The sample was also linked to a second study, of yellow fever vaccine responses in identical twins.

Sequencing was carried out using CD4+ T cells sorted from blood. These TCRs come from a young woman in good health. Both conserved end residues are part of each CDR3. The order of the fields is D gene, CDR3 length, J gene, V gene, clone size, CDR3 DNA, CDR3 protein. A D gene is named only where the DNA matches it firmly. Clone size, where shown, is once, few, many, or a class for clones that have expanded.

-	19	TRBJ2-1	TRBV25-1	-	TGTGCCAGCAGTGAATGGCCCTCGGAGTCCTCCGCCCTTTACAATGAGCAGTTCTTC	CASSEWPSESSALYNEQFF
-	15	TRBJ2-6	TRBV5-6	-	TGTGCCAGCAGCTTGGGGGGTCGCGGGGCCAACGTCCTGACTTTC	CASSLGGRGANVLTF
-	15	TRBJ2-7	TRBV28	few	TGTGCCAGCAGTACGGGAGGACAGGGAACCTACGAGCAGTACTTC	CASSTGGQGTYEQYF
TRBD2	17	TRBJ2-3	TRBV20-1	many	TGCAGTGCTGATGAGCAGATAGCGGGGGGGACCACAGATACGCAGTATTTT	CSADEQIAGGTTDTQYF
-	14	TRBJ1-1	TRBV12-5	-	TGTGCTAGTGGTTTGGGGGAGGGACGCACTGAAGCTTTCTTT	CASGLGEGRTEAFF
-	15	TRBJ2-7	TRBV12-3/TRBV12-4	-	TGTGCCAGCAGTTTTCGGACTCTGGTCTCCTACGAGCAGTACTTC	CASSFRTLVSYEQYF
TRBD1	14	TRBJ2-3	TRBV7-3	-	TGTGCCAGCAGCACAACAGGGGGCACAGATACGCAGTATTTT	CASSTTGGTDTQYF
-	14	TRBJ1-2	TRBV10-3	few	TGTGCCATCAGTGATACGGGCCAGAACTATGGCTACACCTTC	CAISDTGQNYGYTF
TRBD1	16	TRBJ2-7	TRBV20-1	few	TGCAGTGCTAGAGATCCAGCGACAGGGGATTCCTACGAGCAGTACTTC	CSARDPATGDSYEQYF
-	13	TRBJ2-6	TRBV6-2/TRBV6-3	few	TGTGCCAGCAGTATTCCGGGACGTAGCGTCCTGACTTTC	CASSIPGRSVLTF
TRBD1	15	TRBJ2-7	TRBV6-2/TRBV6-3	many	TGTGCCAGCAGGAATCCGGGACAGGGTTCCTACGAGCAGTACTTC	CASRNPGQGSYEQYF
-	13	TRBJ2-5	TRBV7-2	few	TGTGCCAGCAGCTTGGGGCAGATGGAGACCCAGTACTTC	CASSLGQMETQYF
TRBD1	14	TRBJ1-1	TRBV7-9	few	TGTGCCAGCAGCCAGGACAGGGTGGGCACTGAAGCTTTCTTT	CASSQDRVGTEAFF
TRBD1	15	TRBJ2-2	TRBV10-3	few	TGTGCCATCTACAGAGGGACAGCGAACACCGGGGAGCTGTTTTTT	CAIYRGTANTGELFF
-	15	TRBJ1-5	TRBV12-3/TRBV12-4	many	TGTGCCAGCAGTTTAGCCATTGGGGGCAATCAGCCCCAGCATTTT	CASSLAIGGNQPQHF
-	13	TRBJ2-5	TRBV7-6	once	TGTGCCAGCAGCTCCGGGGATCGAGAGACCCAGTACTTC	CASSSGDRETQYF
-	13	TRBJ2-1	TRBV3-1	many	TGTGCCAGCAGCGGGGGGGCATACAATGAGCAGTTCTTC	CASSGGAYNEQFF
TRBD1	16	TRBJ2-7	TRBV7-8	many	TGTGCCAGCAGCTTATTTGACAGGGGGTATCTCTACGAGCAGTACTTC	CASSLFDRGYLYEQYF
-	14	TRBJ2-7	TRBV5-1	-	TGCGCCAGCAGCACCGTTGGGGGAGACCACGAGCAGTACTTC	CASSTVGGDHEQYF
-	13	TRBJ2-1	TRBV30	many	TGTGCCTGGACCCTTCGGGTGGACAATGAGCAGTTCTTC	CAWTLRVDNEQFF
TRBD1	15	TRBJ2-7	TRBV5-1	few	TGCGCCAGCAGCGCCCGACAGGGGGCCCGCTACGAGCAGTACTTC	CASSARQGARYEQYF
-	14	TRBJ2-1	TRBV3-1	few	TGTGCCAGCAGCCCAAACAAGGCCTACAATGAGCAGTTCTTC	CASSPNKAYNEQFF
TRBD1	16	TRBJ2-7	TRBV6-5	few	TGTGCCAGCAGTTACTCCTCGGGACAGGCGGCTTACGAGCAGTACTTC	CASSYSSGQAAYEQYF
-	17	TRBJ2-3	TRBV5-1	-	TGCGCCAGCAGAACCCCCGACAGATTAGGAAGCACAGATACGCAGTATTTT	CASRTPDRLGSTDTQYF
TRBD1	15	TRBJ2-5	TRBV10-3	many	TGTGCCATCAGTGAGCCGGGACAGGGTGAAGAGACCCAGTACTTC	CAISEPGQGEETQYF
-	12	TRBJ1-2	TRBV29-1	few	TGCAGCGTTGAACAGGGCTCCTATGGCTACACCTTC	CSVEQGSYGYTF
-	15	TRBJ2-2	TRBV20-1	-	TGCAGTGCTAGTAAAGGGCCTTCGAACACCGGGGAGCTGTTTTTT	CSASKGPSNTGELFF